These 22 T cell receptor beta chains came from one sample sequenced in a study of cytomegalovirus exposure and HLA in healthy donors. The PCR contained 60 Vbeta and 13 Jbeta primers. The protocol was immunoSEQ multiplex PCR, while the TCRdb copy is restricted to in-frame clones and leaves out a portion. The sample records approximately 180,000 clones, roughly four fifths being singletons. What was sequenced was PBMCs. Receptor source: a man aged 18-30 years in good health and CMV-seronegative.

The chain couples TRBV7-3 to TRBJ2-1; no clear D gene. The germline gives CDR1 SGHTA, CDR2 FQGTGA. The CDR3 contains 15 residues. Trimming removed 4 bases at V and 1 base at J, with 11 bases between. The CDR3, as DNA: TGTGCCAGCAGCTCCCTTCCGGAGTCCTACAATGAGCAGTTCTTC. It yields the protein CASSSLPESYNEQFF.

As for this clone: Within the sample, other DNA sequences also encode this same CDR3. The V call is TRBV4-1, the J call TRBJ1-1; 11 bases agree with TRBD1. Germline CDR1 reads MGHRA; CDR2 reads YSYEKL. This CDR3 contains 15 residues. V was pared by 1 base and J by 5 bases, with 3 bases of the junction left unmatched. CDR3 sequence (DNA): TGCGCCAGCAGCCAAGTGGGGACAGGGGGAACTGAAGCTTTCTTT. It yields the protein CASSQVGTGGTEAFF.

The rearrangement joins TRBV7-2 to TRBJ1-5; 8 nucleotides match TRBD1. The CDR3 extends over 15 amino acids. Germline V gene lookup returns CDR1 SGHTA and CDR2 FQGNSA. Trimming at V came to 3 bases and at J to 2 bases, leaving 3 bases not matched to a gene. The CDR3 region is CASSFQGAGNQPQHF. In nucleotides, the CDR3 is TGTGCCAGCAGCTTTCAGGGGGCGGGCAATCAGCCCCAGCATTTT.

V and J are TRBV6-6 and TRBJ2-3; TRBD1 aligns across 7 bases. Germline CDR1 is MNHNY and CDR2 is SVGAGI (reference sequence). The CDR3 consists of 16 residues. Losses at the gene ends were 0 bases for V and 2 bases for J; bases not matched to a gene: 5. CDR3 amino acids: CASSYSKGGVTDTQYF. CDR3 nucleotide sequence: TGTGCCAGCAGTTACTCGAAAGGGGGCGTCACAGATACGCAGTATTTT.

V usage is TRBV13 and J usage is TRBJ2-7, with 16 nucleotides matching TRBD2. Looked up from germline, CDR1 is PRHDT and CDR2 is FYEKMQ (reference sequence). The CDR3 totals 17 residues. The V gene end was trimmed by 4 bases and the J gene end by 5 bases; junction bases not matched to a gene: 8. The CDR3 is CASSSGLAGGRIHEQYF. The CDR3 bases are TGTGCCAGCAGCTCGGGACTAGCGGGAGGGCGAATCCACGAGCAGTACTTC.

The CDR3 region has the DNA TGTGCCAGCAGCGGGGGACTCCTCACAGATACGCAGTATTTT. Residues: CASSGGLLTDTQYF. The J gene is TRBJ2-3, the V gene TRBV5-4; maybe TRBD2 (6 bases). V was shortened by 4 bases and J by 2 bases, with 11 bases between the two germline ends. Germline loops: CDR1 SGHNT, CDR2 YYREEE (reference sequence). This CDR3 spans 14 amino acids.

This chain joins TRBV5-6 and TRBJ2-5; 12 bases are shared with TRBD1. The CDR3 has 16 amino acids. Germline V CDR1 and CDR2: SGHDT, YYEEEE. V lost 0 bases to trimming and J lost 5 bases; unmatched junction nucleotides: 5. CDR3 nucleotide sequence: TGTGCCAGCAGCTTGGGGTCCGGGACAGGGGGCGAGACCCAGTACTTC. Protein: CASSLGSGTGGETQYF. The full variable domain, its missing parts supplied by reference TRBV5-6 and TRBJ2-5, is DAGVTQSPTHLIKTRGQQVTLRCSPKSGHDTVSWYQQALGQGPQFIFQYYEEEERQRGNFPDRFSGHQFPNYSSELNVNALLLGDSALYLCASSLGSGTGGETQYFGPGTRLLVL.

This clone came up a few times. The genes are TRBV15 and TRBJ2-3; TRBD2 matches at 8 bases. Losses at the gene ends were 2 bases for V and 6 bases for J; bases not matched to a gene: 7. Germline-derived CDR1 and CDR2 are LNHNV and YYDKDF (reference sequence). The CDR3 is made up of 15 amino acids. The CDR3 sequence: CATSRTPGGADTQYF. The CDR3 nucleotides are TGTGCCACCAGCAGAACTCCGGGGGGGGCGGATACGCAGTATTTT.

The chain links TRBV9 to TRBJ2-3; 9 bases map to TRBD2. Per the germline V gene, CDR1 is SGDLS and CDR2 is YYNGEE. With 0 bases clipped from V and 2 bases from J, the junction kept 7 bases outside the gene matches. The length of the CDR3 is 17 residues. CDR3: CASSVGVAGEYTDTQYF. The DNA for the CDR3 is TGTGCCAGCAGCGTAGGAGTAGCGGGAGAGTACACAGATACGCAGTATTTT.

The chain uses TRBV28 and TRBJ2-1; 7 bases map to TRBD1. Germline CDR1 MDHEN, CDR2 SYDVKM. Trimming cost V 6 bases and J 9 bases; bases outside gene matches: 11. There are 14 residues in the CDR3. CDR3 bases: TGTGCCAGCAGCCAAAGACAGGGCGTCGGTGAGCAGTTCTTC. Its protein product is CASSQRQGVGEQFF.

The rearrangement uses TRBV6-5 and TRBJ2-5, with D possibly matching TRBD1 (6 bases). With 2 bases removed from V and 5 bases from J, the gap between germline ends came to 12 bases. Looked up from germline, CDR1 is MNHEY and CDR2 is SVGAGI. This CDR3 contains 14 residues. The CDR3 loop is CASSYGQGLETQYF. The CDR3 DNA is TGTGCCAGCAGTTACGGGCAGGGGTTGGAGACCCAGTACTTC.

This chain connects TRBV29-1 to TRBJ1-1; TRBD1 aligns across 9 bases. Germline V gene data show CDR1 as SQVTM and CDR2 as ANQGSEA. The V and J ends lost 5 bases and 8 bases, in that order; junction bases with no gene match: 6. CDR3 size: 12 residues. This CDR3 reads CSVNRGPSEAFF. In DNA, the CDR3 is TGCAGCGTTAACAGGGGGCCCTCGGAAGCTTTCTTT.

This chain uses TRBV29-1 with TRBJ2-3; the D gene is possibly TRBD1 (5 bases). CDR1 is SQVTM and CDR2 is ANQGSEA in the germline V gene. The CDR3 is 13 residues long. With 1 base removed from V and 0 bases from J, the gap between germline ends came to 5 bases. CDR3 residues: CSVEGGSTDTQYF. The CDR3 bases are TGCAGCGTTGAAGGGGGCAGCACAGATACGCAGTATTTT.

V usage is TRBV5-1 and J usage is TRBJ1-3; D is undetermined. CDR3 length: 15 amino acids. Trimming removed 3 bases at V and 4 bases at J, with 14 bases between. CDR1 is SGHRS, CDR2 YFSETQ, per germline. Here the CDR3 DNA reads TGCGCCAGCAGCTCGGAGGGTAAAGGGGGAAACACCATATATTTT. Its translation is CASSSEGKGGNTIYF.

V gene TRBV7-2 combines with J gene TRBJ2-1, with 8 positions matching TRBD2. The CDR3 extends over 16 amino acids. V dropped 2 bases and J dropped 9; count of bases not matched to a gene: 12. Germline lookup yields CDR1 SGHTA and CDR2 FQGNSA. The CDR3 DNA sequence: TGTGCCAGCAGCTTACTTGGGAGCGGGGGACGGGGTGAGCAGTTCTTC. It codes for CASSLLGSGGRGEQFF.

The J gene is TRBJ1-1, the V gene TRBV11-2; tentative D call: TRBD1 (5 bases). This CDR3 comprises 16 residues. V lost 3 bases and J 1 base, leaving 15 bases between the germline ends. Germline-derived CDR1 and CDR2 are SGHAT and FQNNGV. The CDR3 sequence is CASSFSLRGSNTEAFF. The CDR3 DNA reads as TGTGCCAGCAGCTTTTCTCTTAGGGGATCGAACACTGAAGCTTTCTTT.

The count of this clone is one. V usage is TRBV6-5 and J usage is TRBJ2-7, with TRBD1 matching over 9 bases. Trimming at V came to 5 bases and at J to 2 bases, leaving 7 bases not matched to a gene. Germline V gene sequence: CDR1 MNHEY, CDR2 SVGAGI. This CDR3 region has 15 residues. CDR3 sequence reads: CASSRDRGRAYEQYF. For the CDR3, the DNA is TGTGCCAGCAGTAGAGACAGGGGGAGGGCCTACGAGCAGTACTTC.

The V and J genes are TRBV4-3 and TRBJ1-5, with 9 bases that match TRBD1. This CDR3 has 18 amino acids. CDR1 is LGHNA and CDR2 is YSLEER in the germline V gene. The V gene end was trimmed by 6 bases and the J gene end by 2 bases; junction bases not matched to a gene: 14. The CDR3 loop reads CASRVIAGQGTGNQPQHF. CDR3 DNA sequence: TGCGCCAGCAGGGTTATTGCGGGACAGGGTACGGGCAATCAGCCCCAGCATTTT.

The chain couples TRBV6-6 to TRBJ1-5; D not certain. The germline gives CDR1 MNHNY, CDR2 SVGAGI (reference sequence). Between the trimmed V and J ends, which lost 8 bases and 0 bases, there was a span of 14 bases. The CDR3 covers 15 residues. The CDR3 loop is CASQGGAYSNQPQHF. The CDR3 region has the DNA TGTGCCAGCCAAGGAGGAGCTTATAGCAATCAGCCCCAGCATTTT.

The gene calls are TRBV11-2 and TRBJ2-7; no reliable D call. Germline V CDR1 and CDR2: SGHAT, FQNNGV. With 4 bases removed from V and 4 bases from J, the gap between germline ends came to 11 bases. The CDR3 consists of 13 residues. CDR3 in amino acids: CASSSGGWYEQYF. The CDR3 region has the DNA TGTGCCAGCAGCTCTGGCGGTTGGTACGAGCAGTACTTC.

This chain uses TRBV5-1 with TRBJ2-4, with D perhaps TRBD2 (6 bases). The CDR3 runs to 17 residues. CDR1 is SGHRS, CDR2 YFSETQ, per germline. Trimming stripped 2 bases from V and 2 bases from J, with 17 bases between. CDR3 region: CASSLGRSAGTKNIQYF. CDR3 sequence (DNA): TGCGCCAGCAGCTTAGGCCGGTCTGCGGGAACCAAAAACATTCAGTACTTC.

This clone was detected only once. This sequence joins TRBV28 and TRBJ1-4; no definite D call. The ends were cut back, 5 bases at V and 0 bases at J, with 16 bases in the middle. Germline CDR1 is MDHEN and CDR2 is SYDVKM. The CDR3 has 17 residues. The CDR3 loop is CASSRDSVIATNEKLFF. In nucleotides, the CDR3 is TGTGCCAGCAGTCGCGACTCCGTTATCGCAACTAATGAAAAACTGTTTTTT. The full variable domain, completed using reference TRBV28 and TRBJ1-4, is DVKVTQSSRYLVKRTGEKVFLECVQDMDHENMFWYRQDPGLGLRLIYFSYDVKMKEKGDIPEGYSVSREKKERFSLILESASTNQTSMYLCASSRDSVIATNEKLFFGSGTQLSVL.